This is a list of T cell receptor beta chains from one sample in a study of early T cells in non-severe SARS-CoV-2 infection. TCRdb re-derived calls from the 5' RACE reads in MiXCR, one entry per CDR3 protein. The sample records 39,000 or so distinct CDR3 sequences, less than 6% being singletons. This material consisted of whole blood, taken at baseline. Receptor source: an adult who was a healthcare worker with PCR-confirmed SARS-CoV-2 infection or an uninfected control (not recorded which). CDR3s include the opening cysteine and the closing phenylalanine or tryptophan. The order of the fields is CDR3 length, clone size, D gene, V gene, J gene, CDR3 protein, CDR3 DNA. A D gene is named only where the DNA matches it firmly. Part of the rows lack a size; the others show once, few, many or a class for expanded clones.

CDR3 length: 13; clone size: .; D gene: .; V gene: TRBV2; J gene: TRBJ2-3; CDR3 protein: CAGGGGYTDTQYF; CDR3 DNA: TGTGCCGGGGGAGGCGGATACACAGATACGCAGTATTTT
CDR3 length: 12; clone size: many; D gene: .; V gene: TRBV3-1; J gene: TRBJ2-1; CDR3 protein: CASSQAGSGQFF; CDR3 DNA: TGTGCCAGCAGCCAAGCTGGGTCTGGGCAGTTCTTC
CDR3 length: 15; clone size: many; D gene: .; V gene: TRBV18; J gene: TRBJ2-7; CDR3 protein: CASSLVRDIFYEQYF; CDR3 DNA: TGTGCCAGCTCACTAGTACGGGACATTTTCTACGAGCAGTACTTC
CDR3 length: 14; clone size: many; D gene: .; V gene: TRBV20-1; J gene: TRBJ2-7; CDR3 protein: CSARVEQSPYEQYF; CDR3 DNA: TGCAGTGCTAGAGTGGAACAGTCTCCTTACGAGCAGTACTTC
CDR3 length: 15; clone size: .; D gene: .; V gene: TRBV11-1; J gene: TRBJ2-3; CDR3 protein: CASSPDRIVTDTQYF; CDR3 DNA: TGTGCCAGCAGCCCGGACAGAATAGTCACAGATACGCAGTATTTT
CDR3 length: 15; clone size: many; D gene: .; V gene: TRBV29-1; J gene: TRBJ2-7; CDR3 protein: CSVELDTATSYEQYF; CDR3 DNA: TGCAGCGTAGAATTGGACACGGCAACCTCCTACGAGCAGTACTTC
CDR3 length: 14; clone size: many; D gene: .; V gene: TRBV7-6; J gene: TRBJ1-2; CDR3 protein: CASSPLGPLVGYTF; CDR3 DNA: TGTGCCAGCAGCCCTCTAGGACCCCTGGTAGGCTACACCTTC
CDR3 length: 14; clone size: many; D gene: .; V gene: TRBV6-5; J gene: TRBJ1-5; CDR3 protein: CASSQGISNQPQHF; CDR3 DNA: TGTGCCAGCAGCCAGGGGATTAGCAATCAGCCCCAGCATTTT
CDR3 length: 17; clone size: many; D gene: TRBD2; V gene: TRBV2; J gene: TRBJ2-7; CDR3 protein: CASGLAGGPVFAYEQYF; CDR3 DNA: TGTGCCAGTGGGTTAGCGGGAGGGCCCGTTTTCGCTTACGAGCAGTACTTC
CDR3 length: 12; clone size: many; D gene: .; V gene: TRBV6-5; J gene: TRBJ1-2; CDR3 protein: CASRRGTYGYTF; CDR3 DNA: TGTGCCAGCAGGCGGGGGACCTATGGCTACACCTTC
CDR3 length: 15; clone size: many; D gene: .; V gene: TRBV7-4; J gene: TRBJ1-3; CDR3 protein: CASSLVDGPRDTIYF; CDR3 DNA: TGTGCCAGCAGCTTAGTTGACGGACCTAGGGACACCATATATTTT
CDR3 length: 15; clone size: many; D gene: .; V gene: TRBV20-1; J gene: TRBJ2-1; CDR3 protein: CSASGASGWWNEQFF; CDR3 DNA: TGCAGTGCTAGTGGCGCTAGTGGTTGGTGGAATGAGCAGTTCTTC
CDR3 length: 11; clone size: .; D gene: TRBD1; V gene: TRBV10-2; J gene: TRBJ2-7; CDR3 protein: CASSTGGEQYF; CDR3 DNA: TGCGCCAGCAGTACAGGGGGGGAGCAGTACTTC
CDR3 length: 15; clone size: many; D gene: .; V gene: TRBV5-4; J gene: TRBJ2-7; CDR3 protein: CASSPDGGRLGEQYF; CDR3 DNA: TGTGCCAGCAGTCCGGACGGAGGGAGACTGGGGGAGCAGTACTTC
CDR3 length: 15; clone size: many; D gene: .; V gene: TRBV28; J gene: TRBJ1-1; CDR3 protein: CASCNSRVLDTEAFF; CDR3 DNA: TGTGCCAGCTGTAACAGCAGGGTCTTGGACACTGAAGCTTTCTTT
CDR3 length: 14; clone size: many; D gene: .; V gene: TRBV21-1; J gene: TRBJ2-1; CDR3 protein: CASRRGDGYNEQFF; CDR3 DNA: TGTGCCAGCAGGAGGGGGGACGGGTACAATGAGCAGTTCTTC
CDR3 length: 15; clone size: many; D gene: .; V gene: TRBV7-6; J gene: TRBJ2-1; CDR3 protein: CASSPDGREPNEQFF; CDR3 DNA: TGTGCCAGCAGCCCGGACGGACGGGAACCCAATGAGCAGTTCTTC
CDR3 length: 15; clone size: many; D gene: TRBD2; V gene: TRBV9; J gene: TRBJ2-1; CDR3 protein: CASSHETGRNNEQFF; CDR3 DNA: TGTGCCAGCAGCCACGAAACCGGGAGGAACAATGAGCAGTTCTTC
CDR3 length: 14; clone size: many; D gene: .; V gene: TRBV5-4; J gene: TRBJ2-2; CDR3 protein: CASSLVRNTGELFF; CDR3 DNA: TGTGCCAGCAGCTTGGTACGGAACACCGGGGAGCTGTTTTTT
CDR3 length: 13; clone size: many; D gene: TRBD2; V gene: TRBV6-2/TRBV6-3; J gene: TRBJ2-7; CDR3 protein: CATAAGGALGGYF; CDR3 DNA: TGTGCCACCGCTGCCGGGGGGGCCCTCGGAGGGTACTTC
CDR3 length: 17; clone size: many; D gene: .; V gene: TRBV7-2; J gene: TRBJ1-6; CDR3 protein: CASSLEVWGTYNSPLHF; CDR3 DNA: TGTGCCAGCAGCTTAGAGGTGTGGGGTACCTATAATTCACCCCTCCACTTT
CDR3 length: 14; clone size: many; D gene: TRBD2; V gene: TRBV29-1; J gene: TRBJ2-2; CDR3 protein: CSVKGLAGGGELFF; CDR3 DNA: TGCAGCGTTAAGGGACTAGCGGGAGGCGGGGAGCTGTTTTTT
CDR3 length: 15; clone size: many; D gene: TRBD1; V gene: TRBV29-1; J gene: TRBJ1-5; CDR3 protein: CSVGTGQASNQPQHF; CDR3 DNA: TGCAGCGTTGGGACGGGACAGGCCAGCAATCAGCCCCAGCATTTT
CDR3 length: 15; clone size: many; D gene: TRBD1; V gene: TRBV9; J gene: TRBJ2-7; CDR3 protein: CASSADGTGGLEQYF; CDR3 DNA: TGTGCCAGCAGCGCGGACGGTACAGGGGGCCTCGAGCAGTACTTC
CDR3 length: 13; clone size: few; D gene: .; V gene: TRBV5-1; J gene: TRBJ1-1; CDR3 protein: CASSPVLNTEAFF; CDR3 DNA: TGCGCCAGCAGCCCGGTTCTGAACACTGAAGCTTTCTTT
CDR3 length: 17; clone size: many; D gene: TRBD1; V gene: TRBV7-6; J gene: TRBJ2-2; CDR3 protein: CASSYTGTGEGTGELFF; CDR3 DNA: TGTGCCAGCAGCTACACCGGGACAGGGGAAGGCACCGGGGAGCTGTTTTTT
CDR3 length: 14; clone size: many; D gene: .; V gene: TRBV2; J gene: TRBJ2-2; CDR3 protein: CASSFGGVTGELFF; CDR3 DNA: TGTGCCAGCAGTTTTGGAGGGGTCACCGGGGAGCTGTTTTTT
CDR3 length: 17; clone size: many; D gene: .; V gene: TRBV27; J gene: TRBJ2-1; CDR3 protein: CASSLLPLGQSYNEQFF; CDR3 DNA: TGTGCCAGCAGTTTATTGCCACTCGGACAATCCTACAATGAGCAGTTCTTC
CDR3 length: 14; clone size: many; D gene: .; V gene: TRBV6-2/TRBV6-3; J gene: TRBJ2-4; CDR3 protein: CASSFSGAKNIQYF; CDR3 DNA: TGTGCCAGCAGTTTCAGCGGGGCCAAAAACATTCAGTACTTC
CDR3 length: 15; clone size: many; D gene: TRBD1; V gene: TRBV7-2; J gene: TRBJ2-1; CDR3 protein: CASSRDRNSYNEQFF; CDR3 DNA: TGTGCCAGCAGCAGGGACAGAAACTCCTACAATGAGCAGTTCTTC
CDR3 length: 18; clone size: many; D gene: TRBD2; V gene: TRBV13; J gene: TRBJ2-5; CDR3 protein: CASSIWASGGLYQETQYF; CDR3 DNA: TGTGCCAGCAGTATTTGGGCTAGCGGAGGCTTGTACCAAGAGACCCAGTACTTC
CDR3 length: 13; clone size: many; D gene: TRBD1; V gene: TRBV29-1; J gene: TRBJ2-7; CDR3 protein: CSVEDQGAVEQYF; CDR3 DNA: TGCAGCGTTGAAGATCAGGGGGCCGTCGAGCAGTACTTC
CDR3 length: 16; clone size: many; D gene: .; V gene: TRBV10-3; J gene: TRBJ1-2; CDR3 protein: CAISETDIPLGYGYTF; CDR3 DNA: TGTGCCATCAGTGAGACGGACATTCCCCTCGGCTATGGCTACACCTTC
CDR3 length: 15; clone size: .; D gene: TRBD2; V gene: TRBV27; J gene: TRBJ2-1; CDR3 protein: CASSPLGRAMDEQFF; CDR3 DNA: TGTGCCAGCAGCCCGCTGGGGAGGGCCATGGATGAGCAGTTCTTC
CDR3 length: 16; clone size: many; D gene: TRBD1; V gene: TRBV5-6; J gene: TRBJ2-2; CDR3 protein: CASSWTGTGFGGELFF; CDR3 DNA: TGTGCCAGCAGCTGGACCGGGACAGGGTTCGGCGGGGAGCTGTTTTTT
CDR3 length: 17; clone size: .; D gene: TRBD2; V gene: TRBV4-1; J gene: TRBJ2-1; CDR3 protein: CASSHRGGRVTYNEQFF; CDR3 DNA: TGCGCCAGCAGCCACCGGGGGGGCAGGGTCACCTACAATGAGCAGTTCTTC
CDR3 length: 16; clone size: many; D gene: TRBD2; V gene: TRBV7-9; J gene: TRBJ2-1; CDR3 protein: CASSPERGEHLNEQFF; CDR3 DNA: TGTGCCAGCAGCCCAGAGCGGGGAGAACACCTGAATGAGCAGTTCTTC
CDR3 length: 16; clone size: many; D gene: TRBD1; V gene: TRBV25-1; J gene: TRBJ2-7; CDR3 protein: CASSESFRTGYYEQYF; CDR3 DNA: TGTGCCAGCAGTGAATCTTTCCGGACAGGGTACTACGAGCAGTACTTC
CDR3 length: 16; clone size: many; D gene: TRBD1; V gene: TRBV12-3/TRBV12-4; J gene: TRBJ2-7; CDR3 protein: CASSPVDRGSSYEQYF; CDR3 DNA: TGTGCCAGCAGTCCCGTTGACAGGGGTTCTTCCTACGAGCAGTACTTC
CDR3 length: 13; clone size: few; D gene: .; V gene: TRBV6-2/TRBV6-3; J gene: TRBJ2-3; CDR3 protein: CASTDGGTDTQYF; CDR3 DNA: TGTGCCAGCACTGACGGAGGCACAGATACGCAGTATTTT
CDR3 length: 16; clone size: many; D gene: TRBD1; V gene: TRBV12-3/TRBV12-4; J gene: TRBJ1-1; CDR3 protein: CASRYRGFGMNTEAFF; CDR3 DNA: TGTGCCAGCAGGTACAGGGGGTTTGGGATGAACACTGAAGCTTTCTTT
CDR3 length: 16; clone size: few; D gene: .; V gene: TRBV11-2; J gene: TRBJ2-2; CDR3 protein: CASSLTGAANTGELFF; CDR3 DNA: TGTGCCAGCAGCTTAACCGGAGCGGCGAACACCGGGGAGCTGTTTTTT
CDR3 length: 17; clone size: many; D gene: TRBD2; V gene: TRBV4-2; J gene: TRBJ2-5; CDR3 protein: CASSLGGDSGGQETQYF; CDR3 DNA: TGTGCCAGCAGCCTTGGAGGGGATAGCGGGGGTCAAGAGACCCAGTACTTC
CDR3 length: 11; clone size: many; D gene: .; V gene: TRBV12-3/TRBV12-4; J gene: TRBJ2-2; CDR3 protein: CASSFPGELFF; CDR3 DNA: TGTGCCAGCAGTTTCCCCGGGGAGCTGTTTTTT
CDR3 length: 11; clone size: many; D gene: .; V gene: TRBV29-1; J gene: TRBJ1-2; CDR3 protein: CSALGVNGYTF; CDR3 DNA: TGCAGCGCCTTGGGTGTCAATGGCTACACCTTC
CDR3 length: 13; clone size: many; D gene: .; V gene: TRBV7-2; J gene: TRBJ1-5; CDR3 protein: CASSFESGQPQHF; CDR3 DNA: TGTGCCAGCAGCTTCGAGAGTGGACAGCCCCAGCATTTT
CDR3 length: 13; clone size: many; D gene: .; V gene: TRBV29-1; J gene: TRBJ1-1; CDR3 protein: CSALRSKNTEAFF; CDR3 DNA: TGCAGCGCGCTCCGCTCAAAGAACACTGAAGCTTTCTTT
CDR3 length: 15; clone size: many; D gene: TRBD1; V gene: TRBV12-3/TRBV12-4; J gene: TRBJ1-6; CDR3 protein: CASGQGSSYNSPLHF; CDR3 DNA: TGTGCCAGCGGACAGGGGAGTTCCTATAATTCACCCCTCCACTTT
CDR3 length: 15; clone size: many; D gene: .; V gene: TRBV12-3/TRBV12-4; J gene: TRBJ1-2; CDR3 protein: CASSFAGRSNYGYTF; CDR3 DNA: TGTGCCAGCAGTTTTGCGGGCAGATCTAACTATGGCTACACCTTC
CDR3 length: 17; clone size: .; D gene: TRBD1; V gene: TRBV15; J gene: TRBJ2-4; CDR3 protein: CATSSQVWTGTKNIQYF; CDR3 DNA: TGTGCCACCAGCAGTCAGGTTTGGACAGGAACCAAAAACATTCAGTACTTC
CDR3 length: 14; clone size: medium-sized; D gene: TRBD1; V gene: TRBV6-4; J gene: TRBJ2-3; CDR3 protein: CASSDGQGADTQYF; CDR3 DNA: TGTGCCAGCAGTGACGGACAGGGGGCAGATACGCAGTATTTT
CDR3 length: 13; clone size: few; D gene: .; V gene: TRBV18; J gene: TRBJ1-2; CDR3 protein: CASSLDKNYGYTF; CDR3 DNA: TGTGCCAGCTCACTCGACAAAAACTATGGCTACACCTTC
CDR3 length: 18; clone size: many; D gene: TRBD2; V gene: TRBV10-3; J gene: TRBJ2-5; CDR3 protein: CAIRRSATSGSLGETQYF; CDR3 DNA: TGTGCCATCAGACGCTCCGCGACTAGCGGGAGCCTGGGTGAGACCCAGTACTTC
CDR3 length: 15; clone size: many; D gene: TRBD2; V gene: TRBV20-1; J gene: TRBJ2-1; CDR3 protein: CSASGRVFSYNEQFF; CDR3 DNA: TGCAGTGCTAGCGGGAGGGTATTCTCCTACAATGAGCAGTTCTTC
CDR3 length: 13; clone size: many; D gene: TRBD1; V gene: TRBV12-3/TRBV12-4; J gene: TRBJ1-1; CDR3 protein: CASDRGPNTEAFF; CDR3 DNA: TGTGCCAGCGACAGGGGCCCGAACACTGAAGCTTTCTTT
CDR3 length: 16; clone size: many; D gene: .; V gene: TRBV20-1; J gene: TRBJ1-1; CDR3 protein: CSARALADTLSRAAFF; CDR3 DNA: TGCAGTGCTAGGGCTTTGGCCGATACGTTGTCGCGAGCAGCTTTCTTT